The 29 T cell receptor beta chains below were found in one sample sequenced in a study of T cell responses to AZD1222 COVID-19 vaccine. Only in-frame clones appear in the TCRdb table, and some are missing; sequencing was by immunoSEQ multiplex PCR. Of some 110,000 clones listed, more than 75% are singletons. The sample was peripheral blood, taken on day 0 of AZD1222 vaccination. Source of these receptors: an adult in good health.

CDR3 nucleotide sequence: TGTGCCAGCAGCCCGACAGGGGATTCGGGTGGGGAGCAGTACTTC. This encodes CASSPTGDSGGEQYF. V usage is TRBV7-2 and J usage is TRBJ2-7; TRBD1 matches 8 bases. J gave up 7 bases and V 5 bases, and 13 bases lay outside the gene matches. CDR1 SGHTA and CDR2 FQGNSA come from the germline V gene. There are 15 residues in the CDR3.

The chain is built from TRBV9 and TRBJ2-1, with D perhaps given as TRBD1 or TRBD2 (5 bases each). V was pared by 5 bases and J by 0 bases, with 30 bases between. The V gene's germline CDR1 is SGDLS and CDR2 YYNGEE. The CDR3 totals 21 residues. The CDR3 protein is CASRGASGPKLGMSSYNEQFF. The CDR3 DNA reads as TGTGCCAGCAGGGGAGCCTCGGGACCCAAGCTGGGGATGAGCTCCTACAATGAGCAGTTCTTC.

In DNA, the CDR3 is TGCGCCAGCAGACCGGGACAGAGGACAGATACGCAGTATTTT. This codes for CASRPGQRTDTQYF. The rearrangement uses TRBV4-1 and TRBJ2-3, with 7 bases lining up with TRBD1. The CDR3 runs to 14 residues. Germline V CDR1 and CDR2: MGHRA, YSYEKL. The trim removed 6 bases at V and 3 bases at J, leaving 6 bases unmatched.

The V and J genes are TRBV24-1 and TRBJ2-7; maybe TRBD1 (6 bases). With 0 bases removed from V and 3 bases from J, the gap between germline ends came to 11 bases. The CDR3 length is 15 residues. Germline V CDR1 and CDR2: KGHDR, SFDVKD. This chain's CDR3 is CATSDLGQGFYEQYF. The CDR3 nucleotides are TGTGCCACCAGTGATTTGGGGCAGGGGTTCTACGAGCAGTACTTC.

This clone was counted once. The chain employs TRBV6-5 and TRBJ2-2; TRBD2 might be the D (6 bases). With 6 bases removed from V and 8 bases from J, the gap between germline ends came to 13 bases. The germline gives CDR1 MNHEY, CDR2 SVGAGI. This CDR3 is built from 13 residues. The CDR3 loop reads CASSGTGRGELFF. CDR3 bases: TGTGCCAGCAGCGGGACCGGGAGAGGGGAGCTGTTTTTT.

The chain carries TRBV5-1 and TRBJ1-2; TRBD1 is a possible D gene (6 bases). The germline gives CDR1 SGHRS, CDR2 YFSETQ. The CDR3 consists of 12 residues. The ends were cut back, 0 bases at V and 8 bases at J, with 8 bases in the middle. This chain's CDR3 is CASSLAGDGYTF. CDR3 nucleotide sequence: TGCGCCAGCAGCTTGGCAGGGGACGGCTACACCTTC.

V and J are TRBV5-1 and TRBJ2-5; 7 bases map to TRBD2. The junction had 5 bases not matched to a gene; V was cut back by 4 bases and J by 5 bases. This CDR3 has 13 amino acids. Germline CDR1 reads SGHRS; CDR2 reads YFSETQ. The CDR3 DNA reads TGCGCCAGCAGCAGACCCGGGAGGGAGACCCAGTACTTC. This codes for CASSRPGRETQYF.

Here the CDR3 DNA reads TGTGCCAGCAGTGGGGGTAGCGGGACCAACAATGAGCAGTTCTTC. It is translated as CASSGGSGTNNEQFF. The V and J genes are TRBV2 and TRBJ2-1, with TRBD2 identical over 8 bases. With 4 bases clipped from V and 5 bases from J, the junction kept 7 bases outside the gene matches. Looked up from germline, CDR1 is SNHLY and CDR2 is FYNNEI. The CDR3 has 15 residues. The full variable domain, in which reference TRBV2 and TRBJ2-1 provide the parts outside the CDR3, is EPEVTQTPSHQVTQMGQEVILRCVPISNHLYFYWYRQILGQKVEFLVSFYNNEISEKSEIFDDQFSVERPDGSNFTLKIRSTKLEDSAMYFCASSGGSGTNNEQFFGPGTRLTVL.

In its sample, this clone was seen once. The chain has TRBV7-2 and TRBJ2-3; no clear D. Germline lookup yields CDR1 SGHTA and CDR2 FQGNSA. V lost 3 bases to trimming and J lost 2 bases, with 9 bases between them. This CDR3 region has 14 residues. The CDR3 region is CASSFDRSTDTQYF. The CDR3 coding sequence is TGTGCCAGCAGCTTTGACCGATCCACAGATACGCAGTATTTT. The full variable domain, with the rest looked up from reference TRBV7-2 and TRBJ2-3, is GAGVSQSPSNKVTEKGKDVELRCDPISGHTALYWYRQSLGQGLEFLIYFQGNSAPDKSGLPSDRFSAERTGGSVSTLTIQRTQQEDSAVYLCASSFDRSTDTQYFGPGTRLTVL.

This chain joins TRBV3-1 (or the pseudogene TRBV3-2) and TRBJ2-5; the D gene is possibly TRBD1 (6 bases). This CDR3 is built from 17 residues. Trimming shortened V by 0 bases and J by 2 bases, and 16 bases separated the two germline ends. Germline loops: CDR1 LGHDT, CDR2 YNNKEL (reference sequence). The CDR3 DNA is TGTGCCAGCAGCCAAGACCCGGACAGATATAATCAAGAGACCCAGTACTTC. This codes for CASSQDPDRYNQETQYF.

The rearrangement links TRBV7-8 to TRBJ2-1; TRBD1 matches at 8 bases. The J segment lost 4 bases and the V segment lost 5 bases, leaving 7 bases of the junction unmatched. Germline V gene lookup returns CDR1 SGHVS and CDR2 FQNEAQ. The CDR3 spans 15 residues. The CDR3 region is CASSPLTGAYNEQFF. DNA of the CDR3: TGTGCCAGCAGCCCCCTGACAGGGGCATACAATGAGCAGTTCTTC.

This sequence joins TRBV3-1 (or the pseudogene TRBV3-2) and TRBJ1-3, with 7 bases that match TRBD1. CDR1 LGHDT and CDR2 YNNKEL come from the germline V gene (reference sequence). CDR3 length: 14 residues. Trimming at V came to 4 bases and at J to 4 bases, leaving 4 bases not matched to a gene. DNA for the CDR3: TGTGCCAGCAGCCCCACACAGGGGGGAAACACCATATATTTT. It encodes CASSPTQGGNTIYF.

The chain is built from TRBV7-2 and TRBJ2-7; 9 bases line up with TRBD2. Unmatched junction bases numbered 6, after V lost 0 bases and J lost 0 bases. CDR1 SGHTA and CDR2 FQGNSA come from the germline V gene. The CDR3 length is 17 residues. CDR3 residues: CASSLAGTSGFSYEQYF. In DNA, the CDR3 is TGTGCCAGCAGCTTAGCCGGTACTAGCGGGTTCTCCTACGAGCAGTACTTC. Looking up the rest from reference TRBV7-2 and TRBJ2-7 gives the full variable domain: GAGVSQSPSNKVTEKGKDVELRCDPISGHTALYWYRQSLGQGLEFLIYFQGNSAPDKSGLPSDRFSAERTGGSVSTLTIQRTQQEDSAVYLCASSLAGTSGFSYEQYFGPGTRLTVT.

The chain couples TRBV5-1 to TRBJ1-3; TRBD1 might be the D (6 bases). From germline, CDR1 is SGHRS and CDR2 YFSETQ. The germline V and J ends were trimmed by 0 bases and 7 bases, with 11 bases remaining between them. The CDR3 length is 14 residues. This chain's CDR3 is CASSLGQERNTIYF. In DNA, the CDR3 is TGCGCCAGCAGCTTGGGACAGGAGAGGAACACCATATATTTT.

The chain has TRBV28 and TRBJ2-1, with 8 bases identical to TRBD1. This CDR3 is built from 14 residues. V lost 4 bases to trimming and J lost 5 bases; unmatched junction nucleotides: 4. Germline V gene lookup returns CDR1 MDHEN and CDR2 SYDVKM. CDR3 sequence reads: CASSSDRGNNEQFF. The CDR3 bases are TGTGCCAGCAGTTCCGACAGGGGAAACAATGAGCAGTTCTTC.

This clone has a handful of counts. This chain links TRBV29-1 with TRBJ2-3; the D is unclear. The V and J ends lost 6 bases and 4 bases respectively, with 8 bases between them. CDR3 length: 11 residues. The germline gives CDR1 SQVTM, CDR2 ANQGSEA. Here the CDR3 reads CSVDNSDTQYF. CDR3 in DNA: TGCAGCGTAGATAATTCAGATACGCAGTATTTT.

The J gene is TRBJ2-5, the V gene TRBV4-2; 10 nucleotides line up with TRBD2. The ends lost 4 bases at V and 4 bases at J; junction bases unmatched: 9. The CDR3 runs to 16 residues. The germline gives CDR1 LGHNA, CDR2 YNFKEQ. This chain's CDR3 is CASSPLVASGRETQYF. The CDR3 DNA reads as TGTGCCAGCAGCCCGCTGGTAGCTAGCGGGAGAGAGACCCAGTACTTC.

The chain combines TRBV18 with TRBJ1-3; D is unclear. Per germline, CDR1 KGHSH and CDR2 LQKENI. The CDR3 has 16 amino acids. Trimming pared 3 bases from V and 0 bases from J, leaving 12 bases between. The CDR3 reads CASSPPLSPSGNTIYF. CDR3 nucleotide sequence: TGTGCCAGCTCACCGCCACTCTCACCCTCTGGAAACACCATATATTTT.

The chain couples TRBV3-1 (or the pseudogene TRBV3-2) to TRBJ2-7, with D uncertain. CDR1 LGHDT and CDR2 YNNKEL come from the germline V gene (reference sequence). The CDR3 contains 12 residues. V shed 8 bases and J shed 0 bases, with 8 bases lying between them. The CDR3 DNA is TGTGCCAGCTCCAGGAGCTCCTACGAGCAGTACTTC. This codes for CASSRSSYEQYF.

The sample holds a few counts of this clone. The chain couples TRBV5-4 to TRBJ1-4, with 10 bases lining up with TRBD1. Per germline, CDR1 SGHNT and CDR2 YYREEE (reference sequence). This CDR3 contains 14 residues. The V and J ends lost 5 bases and 8 bases, in that order; junction bases with no gene match: 6. The CDR3 coding sequence is TGTGCCAGCAGTCGACAGGGGGCGGAGGAAAAACTGTTTTTT. Translating it yields CASSRQGAEEKLFF.

The chain uses TRBV18 and TRBJ2-4, with D uncertain. V was cut by 10 bases and J by 3 bases, with 13 bases left in between. Germline V gives CDR1 KGHSH, CDR2 LQKENI. The CDR3 contains 13 residues. CDR3 DNA: TGTGCCAACACCGACCTTTACAAAAACATTCAGTACTTC. Its protein is CANTDLYKNIQYF. The full variable domain, with the rest looked up from reference TRBV18 and TRBJ2-4, is NAGVMQNPRHLVRRRGQEARLRCSPMKGHSHVYWYRQLPEEGLKFMVYLQKENIIDESGMPKERFSAEFPKEGPSILRIQQVVRGDSAAYFCANTDLYKNIQYFGAGTRLSVL.

The gene calls are TRBV3-1 (or the pseudogene TRBV3-2) and TRBJ1-2; D is ambiguous. Trimming took 4 bases from V and 5 from J, leaving 11 bases between them. The CDR3 extends over 13 amino acids. The V gene's germline CDR1 is LGHDT and CDR2 YNNKEL (reference sequence). Here the CDR3 reads CASSPPTEYGYTF. Here the CDR3 DNA reads TGTGCCAGCAGCCCCCCGACCGAGTATGGCTACACCTTC.

This clone showed up just once. This chain uses TRBV27 with TRBJ1-2, with a possible D match to TRBD1 (6 bases). The CDR3 length is 14 residues. Germline CDR1 is MNHEY and CDR2 is SMNVEV (reference sequence). The V end lost 4 bases, the J end lost 1 base, and 10 bases lay between the germline ends. DNA of the CDR3: TGTGCCAGCAGTTGGGGCAGGGGTAACTATGGCTACACCTTC. Amino acids: CASSWGRGNYGYTF.

J is TRBJ1-5 and V is TRBV19, with 10 bases identical to TRBD1. V shed 5 bases, J shed 2 bases, and the junction held 3 bases outside the gene matches. The CDR3 has 15 residues. Germline-derived CDR1 and CDR2 are LNHDA and SQIVND (reference sequence). The CDR3: CASSPGTGGNQPQHF. Written as DNA, the CDR3 is TGTGCCAGTAGTCCTGGGACAGGGGGCAATCAGCCCCAGCATTTT.

This clone occurred a few times. The V gene is TRBV19, the J gene TRBJ2-4, with no clear D. Germline values: CDR1 LNHDA, CDR2 SQIVND (reference sequence). The CDR3 loop spans 17 amino acids. V was shortened by 3 bases and J by 3 bases, with 18 bases between the two germline ends. The CDR3 spells CASSIPSHVRVKNIQYF. The DNA of the CDR3 is TGTGCCAGTAGTATTCCCTCTCACGTTAGAGTCAAAAACATTCAGTACTTC.

The chain links TRBV4-2 to TRBJ1-5; D not resolved. This CDR3 is 13 amino acids long. Germline V gene lookup returns CDR1 LGHNA and CDR2 YNFKEQ. Trimming took off 4 bases at V and 2 bases at J, with 6 bases between the two ends. In nucleotides, the CDR3 is TGTGCCAGCAGCCGACAAGGCAATCAGCCCCAGCATTTT. This sequence encodes CASSRQGNQPQHF.

The chain is built from TRBV28 and TRBJ2-4; maybe TRBD1 (6 bases). Germline V gene data show CDR1 as MDHEN and CDR2 as SYDVKM. This CDR3 spans 16 amino acids. Trimming shortened V by 6 bases and J by 7 bases, and 22 bases separated the two germline ends. The CDR3: CASRHSLQGSSNIQYF. The CDR3 region has the DNA TGTGCCAGCAGACACAGCCTACAGGGTTCTTCGAACATTCAGTACTTC.

The chain uses TRBV4-3 and TRBJ1-2, with D possibly matching TRBD1 (5 bases). V was cut by 1 base and J by 4 bases, with 10 bases left in between. Per germline, CDR1 LGHNA and CDR2 YSLEER. The CDR3 is made up of 14 amino acids. CDR3 residues: CASSQAKTAYGYTF. CDR3 coding DNA: TGCGCCAGCAGCCAAGCGAAGACAGCCTATGGCTACACCTTC.

This clone turned up a few times. The chain couples TRBV4-1 to TRBJ1-1; D is ambiguous. The CDR3 extends over 14 amino acids. The V gene lost 2 bases and the J gene lost 3 bases, with 10 bases spanning the gap. Germline CDR1 is MGHRA and CDR2 is YSYEKL. The CDR3 nucleotides read TGCGCCAGCAGCCAATTCCGCGGGCACACTGAAGCTTTCTTT. Its translation is CASSQFRGHTEAFF.